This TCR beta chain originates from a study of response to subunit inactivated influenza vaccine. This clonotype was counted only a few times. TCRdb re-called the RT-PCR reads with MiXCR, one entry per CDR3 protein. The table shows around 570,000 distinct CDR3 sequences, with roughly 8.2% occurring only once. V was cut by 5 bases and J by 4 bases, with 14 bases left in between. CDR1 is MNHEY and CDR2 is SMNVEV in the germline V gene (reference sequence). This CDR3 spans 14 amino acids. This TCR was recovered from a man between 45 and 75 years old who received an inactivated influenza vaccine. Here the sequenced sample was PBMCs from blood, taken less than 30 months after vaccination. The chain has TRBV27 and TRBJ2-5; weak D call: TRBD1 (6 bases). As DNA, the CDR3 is TGTGCCAGCAGTCGTATTGGGGGCTTAGAGACCCAGTACTTC. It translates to CASSRIGGLETQYF.